This T cell receptor (beta chain) was found in a study of T cell responses to AZD1222 COVID-19 vaccine. Generated by immunoSEQ multiplex PCR, the TCRdb table keeps only in-frame clones and is missing some. Among around 150,000 clones, roughly 94% were seen once, and the ten largest hold about 1.3%. J was trimmed by 6 bases and V by 4 bases; bases with no gene match: 5. The CDR3 is made up of 13 amino acids. CDR1 is SGDLS, CDR2 YYNGEE, per germline. This TCR was sampled from an adult in good health. The material sequenced was peripheral blood, taken on day 0 of AZD1222 vaccination. The chain uses TRBV9 and TRBJ1-1, with 8 bases identical to TRBD1. CDR3 amino acids: CASSTRQGPEAFF. The CDR3, as DNA: TGTGCCAGCAGCACGCGACAGGGGCCTGAAGCTTTCTTT.